This T cell receptor (beta chain) was found in a study of Graves' ophthalmopathy and Graves' hyperthyroidism. The CDR3 is 16 amino acids. V shed 4 bases and J 4 bases; nucleotides not matched to a gene: 9. The germline CDR1 and CDR2 sequences are SNHLY and FYNNEI. Study-wide results and limits: The model reached around 70% sensitivity and around 72% specificity for predicting ophthalmopathy progression.

Donors with ophthalmopathy: moderate-to-severe activity, CAS ≥3, NOSPECS ≥4, duration under 3 months. Investigators amplified TCR beta CDR3 regions from RNA transcripts. First-round RT-PCR relied on HTBI primers, and a second-round multiplex PCR came next. TCRdb used MiXCR to reprocess the multiplex PCR reads, holding one entry per CDR3 protein. Here the sample spans 650,000 to 900,000 distinct CDR3 sequences, roughly 40% being singletons. Details on this clonotype: What it binds is not known.

J is TRBJ1-5 and V is TRBV2, with TRBD1 matching 8 bases. The receptor was isolated from an adult man with Graves' ophthalmopathy. The sample taken for sequencing was peripheral blood. Here the CDR3 DNA reads TGTGCCAGCAGTGCAGCAGGGGGCCCTGAAAATCAGCCCCAGCATTTT. This translates into CASSAAGGPENQPQHF.